The TCR beta chain described here comes from a study of blood T cells in healthy people across ages. A second about 7 to 12 cycle PCR used barcoded and J-beta primers. Using its own MiXCR run on the 5' RACE reads, TCRdb lists one record per CDR3 protein. Altogether roughly 2 million distinct CDR3 sequences are present, around 50% being singletons, with the ten largest covering around 2.1%. They isolated at least 6 million PBMCs from each sample. Per the germline V gene, CDR1 is MNHEY and CDR2 is SMNVEV (reference sequence). The CDR3 covers 14 residues. V lost 4 bases and J lost 1, with 8 bases in between. This clonotype was seen a single time. What it recognizes is unknown. The study, taken as a whole, reports: Long-lived donors had more naive CD4+ cells and higher diversity than aged donors.

The TCR comes from a woman aged 40 to 50 in good health. This chain uses TRBV27 with TRBJ2-1; no firm D call. The sequencing input was blood. DNA of the CDR3: TGTGCCAGCAGTTCTCTTTATTCCTACAATGAGCAGTTCTTC. Translated, it gives CASSSLYSYNEQFF.